These T cell receptor beta chains were read from a single sample in a study of patients and donors after allogeneic stem cell transplantation. One entry per CDR3 protein results from TCRdb running MiXCR on the RT-PCR reads. Of some 150,000 distinct CDR3 sequences in the sample, about 40% were seen once. Sequenced material: blood, either unsorted or a sorted T cell fraction (not recorded which). These receptors originate from a human donor who was either an allogeneic HSCT recipient or a stem cell or donor lymphocyte infusion donor (not recorded which). It is not recorded whose cells these are; they may come from a transplant donor. Both conserved end residues are part of each CDR3. D genes are given only for firm matches. Rows may omit the clone size; those that give it use once, few, many or a size class.

TRBV7-9	-	few	TRBJ1-1	CASSLYGSNTEAFF	TGTGCCAGCAGCTTATACGGATCGAACACTGAAGCTTTCTTT
TRBV7-9	TRBD1	-	TRBJ1-6	CASTSGTANSPLHF	TGTGCCAGCACCTCCGGGACAGCTAATTCACCCCTCCACTTT
TRBV13	-	-	TRBJ1-2	CASSPIPGRGNGGYTF	TGTGCCAGCAGCCCTATCCCAGGCAGGGGCAACGGTGGCTACACCTTC
TRBV4-3	-	-	TRBJ1-3	CASSQVQGDSGNTIYF	TGCGCCAGCAGCCAAGTACAGGGAGACTCTGGAAACACCATATATTTT
TRBV20-1	TRBD1	few	TRBJ1-6	CSARVFDRERHNSPLHF	TGCAGTGCTAGAGTTTTCGACAGGGAACGCCATAATTCACCCCTCCACTTT
TRBV5-1	TRBD1	few	TRBJ1-6	CASSLTGQGRSPLHF	TGCGCCAGCAGCTTGACGGGACAGGGCCGCTCACCCCTCCACTTT
TRBV6-5	-	few	TRBJ1-2	CASRTEGIGYTF	TGTGCCAGCAGAACCGAAGGGATTGGCTACACCTTC
TRBV12-3/TRBV12-4	-	many	TRBJ1-1	CASSLNGGNTEAFF	TGTGCCAGCAGTTTAAATGGGGGAAACACTGAAGCTTTCTTT
TRBV19	-	few	TRBJ2-7	CASSIGRGRHEQYF	TGTGCCAGTAGTATCGGACGGGGTCGCCACGAGCAGTACTTC
TRBV4-3	-	few	TRBJ1-2	CASSEGDPGGYGYTF	TGCGCCAGCAGCGAAGGAGACCCGGGCGGCTATGGCTACACCTTC
TRBV12-3/TRBV12-4	-	-	TRBJ1-2	CASSFPVSGYTF	TGTGCCAGCAGTTTTCCCGTCTCCGGCTACACCTTC
TRBV9	-	few	TRBJ2-3	CASSVDPGGTDTQYF	TGTGCCAGCAGCGTAGACCCTGGGGGCACAGATACGCAGTATTTT
TRBV20-1	TRBD1	few	TRBJ1-5	CSAGDRGNQPQHF	TGCAGTGCCGGGGACAGGGGGAATCAGCCCCAGCATTTT
TRBV12-3/TRBV12-4	-	few	TRBJ2-3	CASSLEGQGGPDTQYF	TGTGCCAGCAGTTTAGAAGGCCAGGGGGGCCCAGATACGCAGTATTTT
TRBV20-1	-	-	TRBJ1-6	CSARDLTVPNSPLHF	TGCAGTGCTAGAGATTTGACAGTCCCTAATTCACCCCTCCACTTT
TRBV6-5	-	many	TRBJ1-5	CASSTTGRNQPQHF	TGTGCCAGCAGTACCACAGGGAGGAATCAGCCCCAGCATTTT
TRBV10-3	-	-	TRBJ1-1	CATMDAANTEAFF	TGTGCCACGATGGACGCAGCGAACACTGAAGCTTTCTTT
TRBV9	TRBD2	-	TRBJ2-5	CASSVTSGGPLAQETQYF	TGTGCCAGCAGCGTAACCAGCGGGGGACCTTTGGCACAAGAGACCCAGTACTTC
TRBV5-1	TRBD2	-	TRBJ2-5	CASSFIGTSGSETQYF	TGCGCCAGCAGCTTCATTGGGACTAGTGGATCGGAGACCCAGTACTTC
TRBV9	-	-	TRBJ1-6	CASSVGGAGSPLHF	TGTGCCAGCAGCGTAGGGGGCGCGGGTTCACCCCTCCACTTT
TRBV4-3	-	-	TRBJ2-1	CASSQVSGFSYNEQFF	TGCGCCAGCAGCCAAGTCTCCGGCTTCTCCTACAATGAGCAGTTCTTC
TRBV12-3/TRBV12-4	-	few	TRBJ1-5	CASSPDGKQNQPQHF	TGTGCCAGCAGCCCGGACGGAAAACAAAATCAGCCCCAGCATTTT
TRBV12-3/TRBV12-4	-	few	TRBJ1-1	CASSRGENTEAFF	TGTGCCAGCAGTAGGGGTGAGAACACTGAAGCTTTCTTT
TRBV15	-	-	TRBJ2-3	CATSRPWPVTDTQYF	TGTGCCACCAGCAGACCATGGCCCGTCACAGATACGCAGTATTTT
TRBV20-1	-	few	TRBJ2-3	CSAPSYRGGPDTQYF	TGCAGTGCTCCCAGTTACAGGGGGGGACCAGATACGCAGTATTTT
TRBV5-1	-	few	TRBJ1-1	CASSVGDTEAFF	TGCGCCAGCAGCGTCGGAGACACTGAAGCTTTCTTT
TRBV12-3/TRBV12-4	TRBD1	-	TRBJ1-2	CASSFRARGIYGYTF	TGTGCCAGCAGTTTCCGGGCCAGGGGGATCTATGGCTACACCTTC
TRBV5-1	-	-	TRBJ2-3	CASSLGQGDTQYF	TGCGCCAGCAGCTTGGGGCAGGGGGATACGCAGTATTTT
TRBV3-1	-	-	TRBJ2-1	CASSQPGTSSYNEQFF	TGTGCCAGCAGCCAACCGGGGACAAGCTCCTACAATGAGCAGTTCTTC
TRBV5-1	TRBD1	-	TRBJ1-6	CASSLTTSGTGYSPLHF	TGCGCCAGCAGCTTAACGACGTCCGGGACAGGCTATTCACCCCTCCACTTT
TRBV6-2/TRBV6-3	-	few	TRBJ2-7	CASSYSNEQYF	TGTGCCAGCAGTTACTCAAACGAGCAGTACTTC
TRBV12-3/TRBV12-4	TRBD1	few	TRBJ1-4	CASSPSRDRDGEKLFF	TGTGCCAGCAGTCCGTCCCGGGACAGGGACGGGGAAAAACTGTTTTTT
TRBV12-3/TRBV12-4	TRBD1	many	TRBJ1-5	CASSQGQQPQHF	TGTGCCAGCAGCCAGGGACAGCAGCCCCAGCATTTT
TRBV5-5	-	few	TRBJ2-3	CASSLGASSSTDTQYF	TGTGCCAGCAGCTTGGGCGCTAGCTCTAGCACAGATACGCAGTATTTT
TRBV12-3/TRBV12-4	-	few	TRBJ1-5	CASSFNRDSNQPQHF	TGTGCCAGCAGTTTTAACAGGGATAGCAATCAGCCCCAGCATTTT
TRBV7-2	-	few	TRBJ2-5	CASSPVYGSWETQYF	TGTGCCAGCAGCCCCGTCTACGGTAGCTGGGAGACCCAGTACTTC
TRBV5-1	TRBD1	-	TRBJ1-3	CASSRDRSSGNTIYF	TGCGCCAGCAGCCGGGACAGGAGCTCTGGAAACACCATATATTTT
TRBV28	TRBD1	-	TRBJ1-6	CASSSFGTGAAPLHF	TGTGCCAGCAGTTCCTTCGGGACAGGGGCCGCCCCCCTCCACTTT
TRBV9	-	-	TRBJ1-2	CASNGQNYGYTF	TGTGCCAGCAATGGGCAGAACTATGGCTACACCTTC
TRBV27	-	many	TRBJ2-3	CASSLWDTDTQYF	TGTGCCAGCAGTTTATGGGACACAGATACGCAGTATTTT
TRBV28	TRBD1	-	TRBJ1-2	CASSFHDRVGYTF	TGTGCCAGCAGTTTCCATGACAGGGTCGGCTACACCTTC
TRBV28	-	few	TRBJ1-1	CASSLVVHRYTEAFF	TGTGCCAGCAGTTTGGTGGTACACAGATACACTGAAGCTTTCTTT
TRBV6-1	-	few	TRBJ2-7	CASSISQPSYEQYF	TGTGCCAGCAGTATAAGCCAACCATCCTACGAGCAGTACTTC
TRBV7-3	-	few	TRBJ1-3	CASSAYGAFPGNTIYF	TGTGCCAGCAGCGCCTACGGGGCTTTTCCTGGAAACACCATATATTTT
TRBV4-2	-	few	TRBJ1-4	CASSRSEKLFF	TGTGCCAGCAGCCGAAGCGAAAAACTGTTTTTT
TRBV6-2/TRBV6-3	TRBD1	-	TRBJ1-6	CASSHRRDSYNSPLHF	TGTGCCAGCAGTCACCGCCGGGACAGCTATAATTCACCCCTCCACTTT
TRBV24-1	TRBD1	-	TRBJ1-5	CATSPSDRDFNQPQHF	TGTGCCACCAGTCCCTCGGACAGGGACTTCAATCAGCCCCAGCATTTT
TRBV5-1	TRBD1	-	TRBJ1-2	CASSGITGTENYGYTF	TGCGCCAGCAGCGGAATAACCGGGACAGAGAACTATGGCTACACCTTC
TRBV9	TRBD2	-	TRBJ2-1	CASSPRLATYNEQFF	TGTGCCAGCAGCCCCCGACTAGCGACCTACAATGAGCAGTTCTTC
TRBV28	-	-	TRBJ2-4	CASSFSGNQNIQYF	TGTGCCAGCAGTTTCTCAGGGAACCAAAACATTCAGTACTTC
TRBV12-3/TRBV12-4	TRBD1	few	TRBJ2-2	CAAGQGKSGELFF	TGTGCCGCGGGACAGGGGAAGAGCGGGGAGCTGTTTTTT
TRBV28	-	-	TRBJ1-3	CASSLEVPSGNTIYF	TGTGCCAGCAGTCTAGAGGTTCCTTCGGGAAACACCATATATTTT
TRBV7-8	-	-	TRBJ1-1	CASSPLTVRQNDVAFF	TGTGCCAGCAGCCCCCTTACCGTGAGACAGAACGATGTTGCTTTCTTT
TRBV7-3	TRBD1	-	TRBJ1-2	CASSWGTGNGYTF	TGTGCCAGCAGCTGGGGGACAGGGAATGGCTACACCTTC
TRBV5-6	-	-	TRBJ1-1	CASSLQGAGTEAFF	TGTGCCAGCAGTCTACAGGGTGCGGGCACTGAAGCTTTCTTT
TRBV27	-	few	TRBJ1-2	CASSQTRLLDGYTF	TGTGCCAGCAGTCAGACAAGGTTGCTTGATGGCTACACCTTC
TRBV12-3/TRBV12-4	-	-	TRBJ1-2	CASSSRTDTPYGYTF	TGTGCCAGCAGTTCGAGGACAGATACCCCGTATGGCTACACCTTC
TRBV6-2/TRBV6-3	TRBD1	once	TRBJ2-7	CASRPSGQGSYEQYF	TGTGCCAGCAGACCGTCCGGACAGGGGAGCTACGAGCAGTACTTC
TRBV12-3/TRBV12-4	TRBD1	-	TRBJ2-2	CASSLPQGARAGELFF	TGTGCCAGCAGTTTACCCCAGGGGGCGCGGGCCGGGGAGCTGTTTTTT
TRBV5-6	-	-	TRBJ2-7	CASSSSYSYEQYF	TGTGCCAGCAGCTCTTCCTACAGCTACGAGCAGTACTTC